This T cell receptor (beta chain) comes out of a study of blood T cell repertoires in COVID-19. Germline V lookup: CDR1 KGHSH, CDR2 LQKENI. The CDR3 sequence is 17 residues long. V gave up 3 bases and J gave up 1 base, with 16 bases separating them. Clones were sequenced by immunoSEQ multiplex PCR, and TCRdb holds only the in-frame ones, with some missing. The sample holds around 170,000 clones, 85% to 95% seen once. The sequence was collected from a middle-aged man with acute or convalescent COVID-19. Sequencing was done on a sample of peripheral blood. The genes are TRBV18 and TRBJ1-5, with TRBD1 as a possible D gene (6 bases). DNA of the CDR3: TGTGCCAGCTCACCCGGGGGAGGGGGAATCAGCAATCAGCCCCAGCATTTT. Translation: CASSPGGGGISNQPQHF.